A single sample is the source of the 7 T cell receptor beta chains below, sequenced in a study of blood T cell repertoires in COVID-19. Repertoires were generated with immunoSEQ multiplex PCR, while TCRdb's copy carries only in-frame clones and drops some. Here the sample spans about 170,000 clones, 84% being singletons. The sequencing input was peripheral blood. These TCRs come from a human donor with acute or convalescent COVID-19. The donor label of this sample is uncertain.

This clone occurred a few times. V usage is TRBV28 and J usage is TRBJ2-2, with D possibly matching TRBD2 (6 bases). V was shortened by 3 bases and J by 3 bases, with 20 bases between the two germline ends. CDR3 length: 18 residues. Germline CDR1 is MDHEN and CDR2 is SYDVKM. CDR3 residues: CASSFGLNGTWDTGELFF. The CDR3, as DNA: TGTGCCAGCAGTTTCGGACTAAATGGGACCTGGGACACCGGGGAGCTGTTTTTT.

This chain connects TRBV7-8 to TRBJ1-6; 8 bases line up with TRBD1. This CDR3 comprises 15 residues. Unmatched junction bases numbered 11, after V lost 5 bases and J lost 11 bases. CDR1 is SGHVS and CDR2 is FQNEAQ in the germline V gene. The CDR3 DNA is TGTGCCAGCAGCCCCCCAGGGGGCAGGGATGCACCCCTCCACTTT. Translation gives CASSPPGGRDAPLHF.

The rearrangement uses TRBV7-9 and TRBJ2-2, with D hard to call. The V end was cut by 1 base, the J end by 4 bases, with 4 bases between. The CDR3 length is 13 residues. Germline assignment: CDR1 SEHNR and CDR2 FQNEAQ (reference sequence). As DNA, the CDR3 is TGTGCCAGCAGCTTAGGGAGCACCGGGGAGCTGTTTTTT. It specifies CASSLGSTGELFF.

The chain joins TRBV3-1 (or the pseudogene TRBV3-2) to TRBJ1-1; D remains unclear. The V end lost 3 bases, the J end lost 4 bases, and 12 bases lay between the germline ends. The CDR3 totals 14 residues. Germline V CDR1 and CDR2: LGHDT, YNNKEL (reference sequence). The CDR3 is CASSQLRSGTEAFF. The CDR3 nucleotides are TGTGCCAGCAGCCAGCTCCGGTCGGGCACTGAAGCTTTCTTT.

The rearrangement links TRBV10-2 to TRBJ2-1; 7 bases are a match to TRBD2. The CDR3 has 14 residues. J gave up 0 bases and V 9 bases, and 5 bases lay outside the gene matches. CDR1 is WSHSY and CDR2 is SAAADI in the germline V gene. The CDR3 nucleotides are TGCGCCAGTAGCTTAGCGGGCTCCTACAATGAGCAGTTCTTC. Encoded protein: CASSLAGSYNEQFF.

This clone was observed once. The chain joins TRBV5-6 to TRBJ2-7; 10 bases agree with TRBD2. Unmatched junction bases numbered 7, after V lost 0 bases and J lost 4 bases. Germline V lookup: CDR1 SGHDT, CDR2 YYEEEE. This CDR3 comprises 16 residues. This CDR3 reads CASSLGLAGVEYEQYF. The CDR3 nucleotides read TGTGCCAGCAGCTTGGGCCTAGCGGGAGTAGAGTACGAGCAGTACTTC.

The J gene is TRBJ2-1, the V gene TRBV5-4; 7 bases are shared with TRBD2. The CDR3 consists of 14 residues. Germline loops: CDR1 SGHNT, CDR2 YYREEE (reference sequence). The J segment lost 5 bases and the V segment lost 6 bases, leaving 8 bases of the junction unmatched. The DNA of the CDR3 is TGTGCCAGCAACCGGGAGGTAGCGGACAATGAGCAGTTCTTC. It encodes CASNREVADNEQFF.